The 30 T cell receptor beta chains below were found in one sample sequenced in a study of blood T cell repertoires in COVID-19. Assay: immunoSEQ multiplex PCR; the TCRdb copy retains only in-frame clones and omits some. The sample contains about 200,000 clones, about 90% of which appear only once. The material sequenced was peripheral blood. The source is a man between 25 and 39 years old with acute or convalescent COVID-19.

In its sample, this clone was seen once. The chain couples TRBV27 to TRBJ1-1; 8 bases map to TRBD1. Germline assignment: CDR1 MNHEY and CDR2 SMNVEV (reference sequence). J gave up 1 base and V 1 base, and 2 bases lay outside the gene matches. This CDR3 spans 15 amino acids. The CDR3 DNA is TGTGCCAGCAGTTTATTTGGGACAGGGAACACTGAAGCTTTCTTT. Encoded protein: CASSLFGTGNTEAFF.

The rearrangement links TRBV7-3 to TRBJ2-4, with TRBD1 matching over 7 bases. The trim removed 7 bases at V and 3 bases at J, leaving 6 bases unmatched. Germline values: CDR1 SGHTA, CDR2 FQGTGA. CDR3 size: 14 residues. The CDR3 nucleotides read TGTGCCAGCAAGGGGGCCGCGGGCAAAAACATTCAGTACTTC. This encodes CASKGAAGKNIQYF.

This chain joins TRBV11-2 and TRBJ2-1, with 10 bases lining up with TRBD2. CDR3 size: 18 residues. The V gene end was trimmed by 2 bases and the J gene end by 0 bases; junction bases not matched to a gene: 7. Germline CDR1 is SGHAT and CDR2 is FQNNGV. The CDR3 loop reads CASSLSSGGTSSYNEQFF. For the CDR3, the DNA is TGTGCCAGCAGCTTAAGTAGCGGGGGGACAAGCTCCTACAATGAGCAGTTCTTC.

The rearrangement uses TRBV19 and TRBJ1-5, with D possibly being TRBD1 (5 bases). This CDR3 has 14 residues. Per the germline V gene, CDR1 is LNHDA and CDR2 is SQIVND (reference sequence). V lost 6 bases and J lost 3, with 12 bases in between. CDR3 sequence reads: CASSPGLANQPQHF. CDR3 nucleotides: TGTGCCAGTAGCCCGGGACTTGCCAATCAGCCCCAGCATTTT.

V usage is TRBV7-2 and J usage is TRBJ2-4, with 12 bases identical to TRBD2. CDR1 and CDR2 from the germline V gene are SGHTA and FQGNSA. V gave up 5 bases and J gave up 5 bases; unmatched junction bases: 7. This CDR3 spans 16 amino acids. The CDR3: CASSVTSGSGENIQYF. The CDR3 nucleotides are TGTGCCAGCAGCGTGACTAGCGGGAGTGGGGAAAACATTCAGTACTTC.

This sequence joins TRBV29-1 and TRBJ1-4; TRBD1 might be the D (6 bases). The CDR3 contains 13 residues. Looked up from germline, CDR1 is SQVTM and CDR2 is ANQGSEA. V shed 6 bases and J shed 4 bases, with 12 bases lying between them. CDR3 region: CSVLGAINEKLFF. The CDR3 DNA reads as TGCAGCGTGTTGGGGGCGATTAATGAAAAACTGTTTTTT.

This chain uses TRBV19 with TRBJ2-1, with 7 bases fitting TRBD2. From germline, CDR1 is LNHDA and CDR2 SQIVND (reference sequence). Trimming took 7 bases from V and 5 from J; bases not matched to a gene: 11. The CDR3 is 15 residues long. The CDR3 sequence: CASKGGGSSDNEQFF. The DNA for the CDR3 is TGTGCCAGTAAAGGAGGCGGGAGTAGTGACAATGAGCAGTTCTTC.

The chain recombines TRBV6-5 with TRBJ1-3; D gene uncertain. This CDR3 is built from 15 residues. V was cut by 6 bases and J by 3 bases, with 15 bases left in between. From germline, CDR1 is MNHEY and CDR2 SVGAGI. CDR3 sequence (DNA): TGTGCCAGCAGGGTTTCGGGGTTTAGTGGAAACACCATATATTTT. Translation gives CASRVSGFSGNTIYF.

CDR3 nucleotide sequence: TGTGCTAGTGGTTTGTGGTCAGGGGGCGGGGAGACCCAGTACTTC. It codes for CASGLWSGGGETQYF. The V call is TRBV12-5, the J call TRBJ2-5, with 8 bases fitting TRBD1. Germline V lookup: CDR1 LGHNT, CDR2 FRNRAP. This CDR3 comprises 15 residues. The V segment lost 2 bases and the J segment 5 bases; nucleotides outside the gene matches: 7.

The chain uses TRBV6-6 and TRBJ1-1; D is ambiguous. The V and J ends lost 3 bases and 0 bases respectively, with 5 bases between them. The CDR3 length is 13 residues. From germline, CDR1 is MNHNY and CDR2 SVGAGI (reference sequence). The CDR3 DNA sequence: TGTGCCAGCAGTTATATCTTGAACACTGAAGCTTTCTTT. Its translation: CASSYILNTEAFF.

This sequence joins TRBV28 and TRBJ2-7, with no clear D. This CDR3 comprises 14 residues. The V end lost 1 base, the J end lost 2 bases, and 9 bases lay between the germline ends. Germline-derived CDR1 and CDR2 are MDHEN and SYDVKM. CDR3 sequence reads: CASSLLRRTYEQYF. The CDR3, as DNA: TGTGCCAGCAGTTTATTAAGGCGGACCTACGAGCAGTACTTC.

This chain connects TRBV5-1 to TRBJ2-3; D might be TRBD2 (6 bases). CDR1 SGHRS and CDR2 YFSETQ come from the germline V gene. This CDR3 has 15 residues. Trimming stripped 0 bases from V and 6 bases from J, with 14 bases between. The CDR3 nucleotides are TGCGCCAGCAGCTTGGACTGGGGGGTTTCGGATACGCAGTATTTT. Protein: CASSLDWGVSDTQYF. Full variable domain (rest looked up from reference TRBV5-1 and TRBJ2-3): KAGVTQTPRYLIKTRGQQVTLSCSPISGHRSVSWYQQTPGQGLQFLFEYFSETQRNKGNFPGRFSGRQFSNSRSEMNVSTLELGDSALYLCASSLDWGVSDTQYFGPGTRLTVL.

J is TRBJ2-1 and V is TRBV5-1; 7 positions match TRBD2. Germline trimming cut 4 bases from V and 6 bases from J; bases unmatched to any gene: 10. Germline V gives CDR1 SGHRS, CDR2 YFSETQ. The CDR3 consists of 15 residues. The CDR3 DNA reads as TGCGCCAGCAGCCTTCAGCGGGGTATTGTCAATGAGCAGTTCTTC. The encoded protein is CASSLQRGIVNEQFF.

CDR3 coding DNA: TGTGCCAGCAGTTTATTATTTCGGTTTTCACAGGGCGCTTATAGCAATCAGCCCCAGCATTTT. Its translation: CASSLLFRFSQGAYSNQPQHF. This chain connects TRBV28 to TRBJ1-5; perhaps TRBD1 as D (6 bases). The CDR3 is 21 residues long. Germline V gene data show CDR1 as MDHEN and CDR2 as SYDVKM. Trimming left V 1 base short and J 0 bases short, with 25 bases between.

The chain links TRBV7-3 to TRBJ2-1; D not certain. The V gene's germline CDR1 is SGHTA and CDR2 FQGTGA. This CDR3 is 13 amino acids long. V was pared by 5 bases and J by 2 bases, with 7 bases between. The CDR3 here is CASSQRAYNEQFF. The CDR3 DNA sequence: TGTGCCAGCAGCCAAAGAGCCTACAATGAGCAGTTCTTC.

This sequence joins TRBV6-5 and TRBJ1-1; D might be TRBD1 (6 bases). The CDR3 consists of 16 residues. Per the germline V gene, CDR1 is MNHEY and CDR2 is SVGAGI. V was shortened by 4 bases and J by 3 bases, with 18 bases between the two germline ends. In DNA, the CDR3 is TGTGCCAGCAGTTCTCCGAGGGGGGGGAAGTACACTGAAGCTTTCTTT. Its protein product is CASSSPRGGKYTEAFF.

The CDR3 DNA follows: TGTGCCAGCAGCTTGGAAAGCAGGCCTTATGGCTACACCTTC. It encodes CASSLESRPYGYTF. V and J are TRBV5-4 and TRBJ1-2, with no clear D. V lost 0 bases to trimming and J lost 5 bases, with 11 bases between them. The CDR3 runs 14 residues. Germline V gives CDR1 SGHNT, CDR2 YYREEE (reference sequence).

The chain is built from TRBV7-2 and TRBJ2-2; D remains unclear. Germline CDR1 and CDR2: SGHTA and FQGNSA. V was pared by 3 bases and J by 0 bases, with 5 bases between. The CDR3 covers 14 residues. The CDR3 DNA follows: TGTGCCAGCAGCTTTATGTCGAACACCGGGGAGCTGTTTTTT. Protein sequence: CASSFMSNTGELFF.

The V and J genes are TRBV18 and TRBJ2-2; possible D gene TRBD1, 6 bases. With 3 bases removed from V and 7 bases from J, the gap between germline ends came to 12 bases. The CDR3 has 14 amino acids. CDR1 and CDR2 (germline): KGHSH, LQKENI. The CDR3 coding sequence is TGTGCCAGCTCACCGAACGGGGACATCGGGGAGCTGTTTTTT. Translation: CASSPNGDIGELFF.

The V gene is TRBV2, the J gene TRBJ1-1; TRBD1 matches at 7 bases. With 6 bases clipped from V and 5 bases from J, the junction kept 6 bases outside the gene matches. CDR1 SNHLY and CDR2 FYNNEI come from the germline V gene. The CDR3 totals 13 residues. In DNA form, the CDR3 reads TGTGCCAGCAGGGACACAGGGGTTACTGAAGCTTTCTTT. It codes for CASRDTGVTEAFF.

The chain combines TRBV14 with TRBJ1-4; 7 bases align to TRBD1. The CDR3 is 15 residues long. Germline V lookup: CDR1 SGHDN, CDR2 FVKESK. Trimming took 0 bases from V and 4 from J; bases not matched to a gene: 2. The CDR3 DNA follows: TGTGCCAGCAGCCAAGACAGGGGGATTAATGAAAAACTGTTTTTT. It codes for CASSQDRGINEKLFF.

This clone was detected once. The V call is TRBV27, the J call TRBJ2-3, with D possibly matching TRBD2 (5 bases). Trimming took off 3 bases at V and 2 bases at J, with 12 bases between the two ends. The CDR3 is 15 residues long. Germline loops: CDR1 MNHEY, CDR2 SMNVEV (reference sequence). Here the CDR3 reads CASSFLSENTDTQYF. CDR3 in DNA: TGTGCCAGCAGTTTTCTTAGCGAGAACACAGATACGCAGTATTTT.

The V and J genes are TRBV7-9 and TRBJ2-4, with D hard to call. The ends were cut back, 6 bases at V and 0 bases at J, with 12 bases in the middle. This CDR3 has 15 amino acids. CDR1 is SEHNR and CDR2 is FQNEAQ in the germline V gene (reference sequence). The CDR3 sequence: CASRPPSLAKNIQYF. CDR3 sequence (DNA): TGTGCCAGCAGACCACCTAGTCTAGCCAAAAACATTCAGTACTTC. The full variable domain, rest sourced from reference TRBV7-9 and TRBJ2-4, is DTGVSQNPRHKITKRGQNVTFRCDPISEHNRLYWYRQTLGQGPEFLTYFQNEAQLEKSRLLSDRFSAERPKGSFSTLEIQRTEQGDSAMYLCASRPPSLAKNIQYFGAGTRLSVL.

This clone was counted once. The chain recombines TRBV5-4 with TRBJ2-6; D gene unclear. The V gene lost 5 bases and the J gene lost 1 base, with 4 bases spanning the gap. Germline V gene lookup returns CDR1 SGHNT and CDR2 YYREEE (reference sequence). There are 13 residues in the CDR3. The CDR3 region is CASRTSGANVLTF. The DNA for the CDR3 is TGTGCCAGCAGAACTTCTGGGGCCAACGTCCTGACTTTC.

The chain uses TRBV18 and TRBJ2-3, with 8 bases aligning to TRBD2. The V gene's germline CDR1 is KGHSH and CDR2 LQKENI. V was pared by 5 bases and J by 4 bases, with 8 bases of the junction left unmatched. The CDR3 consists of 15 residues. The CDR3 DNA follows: TGTGCCAGCTCAGCTCTCGGGGGGGCCGCAGATACGCAGTATTTT. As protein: CASSALGGAADTQYF.

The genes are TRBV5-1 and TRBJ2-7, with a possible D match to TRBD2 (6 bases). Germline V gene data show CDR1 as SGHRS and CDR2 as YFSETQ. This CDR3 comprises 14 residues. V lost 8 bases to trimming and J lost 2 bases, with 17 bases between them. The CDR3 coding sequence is TGCGCCAGTCGGACTATTAGCGGCACCTACGAGCAGTACTTC. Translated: CASRTISGTYEQYF.

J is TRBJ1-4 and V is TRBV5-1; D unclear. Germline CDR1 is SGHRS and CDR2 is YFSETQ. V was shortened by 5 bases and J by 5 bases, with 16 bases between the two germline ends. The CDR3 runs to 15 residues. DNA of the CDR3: TGCGCCAGCAGGGGGAGTGGAATGTCCAATGAAAAACTGTTTTTT. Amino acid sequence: CASRGSGMSNEKLFF.

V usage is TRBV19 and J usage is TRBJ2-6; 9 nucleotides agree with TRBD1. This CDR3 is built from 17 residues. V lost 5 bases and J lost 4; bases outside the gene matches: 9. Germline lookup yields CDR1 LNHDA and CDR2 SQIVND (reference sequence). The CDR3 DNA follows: TGTGCCAGTAGTTTATCACAGGGGGCGACCGGGGCCAACGTCCTGACTTTC. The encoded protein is CASSLSQGATGANVLTF.

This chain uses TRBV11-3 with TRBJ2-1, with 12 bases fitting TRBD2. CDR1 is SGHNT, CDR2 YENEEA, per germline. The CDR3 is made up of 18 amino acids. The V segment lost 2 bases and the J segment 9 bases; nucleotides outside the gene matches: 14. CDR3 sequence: CASSLPGNLAGGPAEQFF. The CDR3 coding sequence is TGTGCCAGCAGCTTACCAGGGAATCTAGCGGGAGGGCCTGCTGAGCAGTTCTTC. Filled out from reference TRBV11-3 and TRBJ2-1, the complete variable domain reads EAGVVQSPRYKIIEKKQPVAFWCNPISGHNTLYWYLQNLGQGPELLIRYENEEAVDDSQLPKDRFSAERLKGVDSTLKIQPAELGDSAVYLCASSLPGNLAGGPAEQFFGPGTRLTVL.

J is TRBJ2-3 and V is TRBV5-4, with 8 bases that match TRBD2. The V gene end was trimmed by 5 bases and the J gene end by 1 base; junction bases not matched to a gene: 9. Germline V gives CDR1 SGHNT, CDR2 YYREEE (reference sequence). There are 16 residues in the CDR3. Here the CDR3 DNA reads TGTGCCAGCAGGCCCCGGGGAGCGGGGGGCACAGATACGCAGTATTTT. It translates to CASRPRGAGGTDTQYF.